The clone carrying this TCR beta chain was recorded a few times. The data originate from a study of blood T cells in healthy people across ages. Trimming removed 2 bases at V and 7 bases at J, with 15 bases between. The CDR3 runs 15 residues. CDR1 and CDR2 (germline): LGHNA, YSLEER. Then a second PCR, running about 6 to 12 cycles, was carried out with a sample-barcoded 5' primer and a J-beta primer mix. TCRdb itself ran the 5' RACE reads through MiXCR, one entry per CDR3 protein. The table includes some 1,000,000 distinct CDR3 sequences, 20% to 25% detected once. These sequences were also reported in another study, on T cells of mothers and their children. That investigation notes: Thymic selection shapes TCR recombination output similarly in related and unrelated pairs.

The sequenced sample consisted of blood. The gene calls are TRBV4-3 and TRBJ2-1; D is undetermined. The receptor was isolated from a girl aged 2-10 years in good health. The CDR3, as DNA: TGCGCCAGCAGCCAAAGACATGGGGTACTGAATGAGCAGTTCTTC. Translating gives CASSQRHGVLNEQFF.